Below, 4 T cell receptor beta chains from the same sample are listed, as sequenced in a study of early T cells in non-severe SARS-CoV-2 infection. TCRdb reanalysed the 5' RACE reads using MiXCR and keeps one entry per CDR3 protein. The table records under 70,000 distinct CDR3 sequences, roughly 5.5% of them present only once. Sequenced sample: whole blood. The receptors were sampled from an adult who was a healthcare worker with PCR-confirmed SARS-CoV-2 infection or an uninfected control (not recorded which).

This clonotype showed up many times. The chain has TRBV12-5 and TRBJ2-4, with D possibly called TRBD1 or TRBD2 (5 bases each). Trimming took off 1 base at V and 6 bases at J, with 7 bases between the two ends. CDR1 and CDR2 (germline): LGHNT, FRNRAP. The CDR3 is 13 amino acids. For the CDR3, the DNA is TGTGCTAGTGGTTTGGCAGGGACAAACATTCAGTACTTC. Protein sequence: CASGLAGTNIQYF.

The CDR3 sequence: CASSLAWEARPNYGYTF. The CDR3, as DNA: TGTGCCAGCAGTTTAGCGTGGGAGGCCCGGCCTAACTATGGCTACACCTTC. The J gene is TRBJ1-2, the V gene TRBV12-3 or TRBV12-4; no reliable D call. The CDR3 is 17 residues long. Trimming left V 0 bases short and J 0 bases short, with 14 bases between.

In its sample, this clonotype was seen many times. This chain links TRBV5-1 with TRBJ1-2; D call uncertain. In germline, CDR1 is SGHRS, CDR2 YFSETQ. The CDR3 has 13 residues. V was pared by 2 bases and J by 3 bases, with 8 bases between. CDR3 sequence: CASSFLADYGYTF. The CDR3 DNA is TGCGCCAGCAGCTTTTTGGCAGACTATGGCTACACCTTC.

The rearrangement uses TRBV13 and TRBJ2-5; 9 bases are shared with TRBD2. The V segment lost 1 base and the J segment 5 bases; nucleotides outside the gene matches: 8. The CDR3 runs to 16 residues. Germline assignment: CDR1 PRHDT and CDR2 FYEKMQ (reference sequence). Here the CDR3 DNA reads TGTGCCAGCAGCTTAGTTCCAGCGGGAGGAGGGGAGACCCAGTACTTC. As protein: CASSLVPAGGGETQYF.